The subject of this entry is one TCR beta chain. Its antigen is still unknown. The CDR3 covers 15 residues. Trimming cost V 3 bases and J 5 bases; bases outside gene matches: 0. Germline CDR1 reads SGHNT; CDR2 reads YENEEA. The sample comes from a study of graft-versus-host responses after intestinal transplantation. Overall study results and limits: Graft-versus-host to host-versus-graft clonal ratios in allografts were high in patients with graft-donor T cell macrochimerism.

Assay used: immunoSEQ multiplex PCR; TCRdb lists only in-frame clones, some missing. The sample comprises 90,000 or so clones, 80% to 85% of which are singletons, and 0.83% rests with the top ten. The sequenced sample was unstimulated CD4+ T cells sorted from spleen or lymph node cells, obtained before intestinal transplant. This TCR was sampled from a human donor who received an intestinal transplant. The chain recombines TRBV11-3 with TRBJ2-2; 13 positions match TRBD2. Here the CDR3 reads CASSLGLAGTGELFF. The CDR3 DNA reads as TGTGCCAGCAGCTTGGGACTAGCGGGGACCGGGGAGCTGTTTTTT.